Listed below are T cell receptor beta chains from one sample, sequenced in a study of T cell responses to AZD1222 COVID-19 vaccine. TCRdb's copy holds only in-frame clones and misses some; the assay was immunoSEQ multiplex PCR. Among 100,000 to 150,000 clones, more than 70% were seen once, and the ten largest hold around 17%. The sample was peripheral blood, taken 28 days after the second AZD1222 dose. These receptors were taken from an adult who received the AZD1222 COVID-19 vaccine. Both conserved end residues are part of each CDR3. A D gene is named only where the DNA matches it firmly. Clone size is given for some rows only: seen once, a few or many times, or a class if the clone is expanded.

length | J | V | D | size | CDR3 | DNA
13 | TRBJ1-1 | TRBV19 | TRBD1 | NA | CASSMDRYTEAFF | TGTGCCAGTAGTATGGACAGGTACACTGAAGCTTTCTTT
16 | TRBJ2-6 | TRBV6-6 | NA | once | CASSSTRNSGANVLTF | TGTGCCAGCAGCAGCACCCGTAACTCTGGGGCCAACGTCCTGACTTTC
13 | TRBJ1-1 | TRBV7-3 | NA | NA | CASGRTPGERAFF | TGTGCCAGCGGCCGAACCCCCGGGGAGAGGGCTTTCTTT
14 | TRBJ2-1 | TRBV9 | NA | NA | CASSVVGTYNEQFF | TGTGCCAGCAGCGTAGTCGGGACCTACAATGAGCAGTTCTTC
13 | TRBJ2-7 | TRBV24-1 | NA | NA | CATSVGSRNEQYF | TGTGCCACCAGTGTTGGCAGTCGAAACGAGCAGTACTTC
15 | TRBJ1-1 | TRBV11-2 | TRBD1 | NA | CASSTRQGRGTEAFF | TGTGCCAGCAGCACCCGACAGGGTCGGGGCACTGAAGCTTTCTTT
20 | TRBJ2-3 | TRBV12-2 | NA | NA | CASRLSPVSGGIQDTDTQYF | TGTGCAAGTCGCTTGTCTCCGGTTTCAGGGGGGATTCAAGATACAGATACGCAGTATTTT
13 | TRBJ1-4 | TRBV4-1 | NA | NA | CASSKFFQEKLFF | TGCGCCAGCAGCAAGTTCTTCCAGGAAAAACTGTTTTTT
13 | TRBJ2-7 | TRBV11-3 | NA | NA | CASSAGTLYEQYF | TGTGCCAGCAGCGCCGGGACACTCTACGAGCAGTACTTC
15 | TRBJ2-2 | TRBV6-5 | NA | NA | CASSYSIGNTGELFF | TGTGCCAGCAGTTACTCGATAGGCAACACCGGGGAGCTGTTTTTT
16 | TRBJ1-4 | TRBV1 | NA | NA | CTSSSGGTGVNEKLFF | TGCACCAGCAGCTCAGGCGGGACAGGGGTTAATGAAAAACTGTTTTTT
15 | TRBJ2-3 | TRBV7-3 | NA | NA | CASSLTGRATDTQYF | TGTGCCAGCAGCTTAACGGGACGAGCCACAGATACGCAGTATTTT
14 | TRBJ2-7 | TRBV5-4 | TRBD1 | NA | CASSLDAGGDEQYF | TGTGCCAGCAGCTTGGACGCAGGGGGCGATGAGCAGTACTTC
17 | TRBJ2-1 | TRBV11-2 | TRBD2 | NA | CASSLESGGRSYNEQFF | TGTGCCAGCAGCTTAGAAAGCGGGGGTAGGTCCTACAATGAGCAGTTCTTC
15 | TRBJ2-7 | TRBV28 | TRBD1 | once | CATEPLGTGKFEQYF | TGTGCCACCGAACCCTTGGGGACAGGCAAATTCGAGCAGTACTTC
11 | TRBJ2-7 | TRBV20-1 | TRBD1 | NA | CSADRGYEQYF | TGCAGTGCCGACAGGGGGTACGAGCAGTACTTC
11 | TRBJ2-3 | TRBV7-2 | NA | NA | CASSLTNTQYF | TGTGCCAGCAGCTTAACCAATACGCAGTATTTT
14 | TRBJ2-3 | TRBV5-1 | TRBD2 | NA | CASGRAGETDTQYF | TGCGCCAGCGGGAGAGCGGGAGAAACAGATACGCAGTATTTT
14 | TRBJ2-5 | TRBV5-4 | NA | NA | CASSLALAEKTQYF | TGTGCCAGCAGCTTGGCTCTAGCCGAAAAGACCCAGTACTTC
13 | TRBJ2-7 | TRBV6-5 | NA | NA | CASSDPGNYEQYF | TGTGCCAGCAGCGATCCGGGGAACTACGAGCAGTACTTC
14 | TRBJ1-6 | TRBV7-3 | TRBD1 | NA | CASSTGQGDSPLHF | TGTGCCAGCAGCACTGGACAGGGGGACTCACCCCTCCACTTT
20 | TRBJ2-3 | TRBV2 | TRBD1 | NA | CASSAEPGQILSGSTDTQYF | TGTGCCAGCAGTGCAGAACCGGGACAGATTTTAAGCGGTAGCACAGATACGCAGTATTTT
15 | TRBJ1-2 | TRBV7-9 | TRBD1 | NA | CASSPRTGANYGYTF | TGTGCCAGCAGCCCGCGGACAGGGGCCAACTATGGCTACACCTTC
17 | TRBJ2-1 | TRBV9 | TRBD1 | NA | CASSAPFSGQNYNEQFF | TGTGCCAGCAGCGCCCCCTTCTCGGGACAGAACTACAATGAGCAGTTCTTC
15 | TRBJ1-2 | TRBV9 | TRBD1 | NA | CASSAGTGNNYGYTF | TGTGCCAGCAGCGCTGGGACAGGAAATAACTATGGCTACACCTTC
19 | TRBJ2-3 | TRBV4-3 | TRBD2 | NA | CASSQEAPSGGFSTDTQYF | TGCGCCAGCAGCCAAGAAGCCCCTAGCGGGGGGTTTAGCACAGATACGCAGTATTTT
14 | TRBJ2-7 | TRBV28 | TRBD1 | NA | CASSLVGTGGEQYF | TGTGCCAGCAGTTTAGTGGGGACAGGGGGCGAGCAGTACTTC
14 | TRBJ1-2 | TRBV5-8 | TRBD1 | NA | CASSRPEGGWGYTF | TGTGCCAGCAGCCGACCCGAAGGGGGCTGGGGCTACACCTTC
11 | TRBJ1-3 | TRBV19 | TRBD1 | NA | CVTGDRNTIYF | TGTGTAACAGGGGACAGAAACACCATATATTTT
12 | TRBJ2-2 | TRBV12-5 | NA | NA | CASGFSTGELFF | TGTGCTAGTGGTTTCAGTACCGGGGAGCTGTTTTTT
14 | TRBJ2-7 | TRBV5-4 | NA | NA | CASSLGGKKYEQYF | TGTGCCAGCAGCTTGGGCGGGAAAAAATACGAGCAGTACTTC
13 | TRBJ1-1 | TRBV2 | NA | NA | CASSEQGGTEAFF | TGTGCCAGCAGTGAACAGGGAGGAACTGAAGCTTTCTTT
13 | TRBJ1-4 | TRBV12-3/TRBV12-4 | NA | NA | CASSLKAWEKLFF | TGTGCCAGCAGTTTAAAGGCGTGGGAAAAACTGTTTTTT
16 | TRBJ2-2 | TRBV7-9 | NA | NA | CASSDTRSGYTGELFF | TGTGCCAGCAGCGACACCCGCTCCGGGTACACCGGGGAGCTGTTTTTT
16 | TRBJ2-2 | TRBV15 | NA | NA | CATSRDLGPGTGELFF | TGTGCCACCAGCAGAGATCTAGGGCCCGGCACCGGGGAGCTGTTTTTT
12 | TRBJ2-1 | TRBV6-5 | NA | NA | CASRYIYNEQFF | TGTGCCAGCAGATACATCTACAATGAGCAGTTCTTC
14 | TRBJ2-7 | TRBV11-2 | NA | NA | CASSLDPGSHEQYF | TGTGCCAGCAGCTTAGACCCCGGGTCGCACGAGCAGTACTTC
15 | TRBJ1-5 | TRBV3-1/TRBV3-2 | NA | NA | CASSPTPGGEQPQHF | TGTGCCAGCAGCCCAACCCCCGGGGGGGAGCAGCCCCAGCATTTT
12 | TRBJ1-2 | TRBV6-6 | NA | NA | CASRDFQGGYTF | TGTGCCAGCAGAGACTTCCAAGGTGGCTACACCTTC
15 | TRBJ1-2 | TRBV5-4 | TRBD1 | NA | CASSLQTGAREGYTF | TGTGCCAGCAGCCTCCAGACAGGGGCGCGTGAAGGCTACACCTTC
17 | TRBJ1-3 | TRBV19 | NA | NA | CASSTRSAGREGNTIYF | TGTGCCAGTAGTACCCGGTCGGCGGGCCGAGAAGGAAACACCATATATTTT
16 | TRBJ2-1 | TRBV3-1/TRBV3-2 | TRBD1 | NA | CASSPNPGQEYNEQFF | TGTGCCAGCAGCCCCAATCCAGGACAGGAGTACAATGAGCAGTTCTTC
14 | TRBJ2-3 | TRBV6-2/TRBV6-3 | NA | NA | CASSYSASTDTQYF | TGTGCCAGCAGTTACTCAGCAAGCACAGATACGCAGTATTTT
19 | TRBJ2-3 | TRBV28 | TRBD2 | NA | CASSKPGLAGALVTDTQYF | TGTGCCAGCAGCAAACCGGGACTAGCGGGAGCACTAGTCACAGATACGCAGTATTTT
14 | TRBJ2-5 | TRBV2 | TRBD2 | once | CASSGAGGRETQYF | TGTGCCAGCAGTGGAGCGGGGGGTCGGGAGACCCAGTACTTC
12 | TRBJ2-7 | TRBV28 | NA | once | CASSLAGFEQYF | TGTGCCAGCAGTTTAGCAGGGTTTGAGCAGTACTTC